This TCR beta chain stems from a study of T cell changes during pregnancy in multiple sclerosis. Data came from immunoSEQ multiplex PCR; TCRdb stores just in-frame clones and leaves some out. The sample lists over 45,000 clones, about nine tenths occurring once. Germline V CDR1 and CDR2: SGHAT, FQDESV (reference sequence). The CDR3 totals 14 residues. The ends were cut back, 3 bases at V and 4 bases at J, with 13 bases in the middle. The sequence was collected from a female donor with multiple sclerosis, enrolled in a pregnancy study. Sequencing used CD4+ T cells from peripheral blood mononuclear cells, obtained after pregnancy. The chain links TRBV11-1 to TRBJ2-7; maybe TRBD2 (6 bases). The CDR3 DNA follows: TGTGCCAGCAGCTTGGGGGGAGCGGTTTACGAGCAGTACTTC. It encodes CASSLGGAVYEQYF.